These T cell receptor beta chains were read from a single sample in a study of cytomegalovirus exposure and HLA in healthy donors. TCRdb's table, derived via immunoSEQ multiplex PCR, lists solely in-frame clones and lacks some. This table holds almost 200,000 clones, 65% to 90% found once. Sample: PBMCs. These TCRs come from a woman between 45 and 60 years old in good health and CMV-seronegative. The CDR3 runs from the conserved cysteine through the conserved F or W. Fields, in order: clone size, V gene, J gene, D gene, CDR3 protein, CDR3 DNA. The D gene is left open where the match is weak. Only part of the rows carry a size: once, few, many, or a class if the clone is expanded.

size: NA; V: TRBV5-4; J: TRBJ1-2; D: NA; CDR3: CASSLSGRGGSYGYTF; DNA: TGTGCCAGCAGCTTATCCGGGCGGGGGGGAAGCTATGGCTACACCTTC
size: NA; V: TRBV28; J: TRBJ2-7; D: NA; CDR3: CASSPQGYYEQYF; DNA: TGTGCCAGCAGTCCTCAGGGTTACTACGAGCAGTACTTC
size: NA; V: TRBV6-6; J: TRBJ2-3; D: NA; CDR3: CASSYLGGVADTQYF; DNA: TGTGCCAGCAGTTACTTAGGGGGAGTCGCAGATACGCAGTATTTT
size: NA; V: TRBV7-3; J: TRBJ2-5; D: TRBD2; CDR3: CASSLAGGRETQYF; DNA: TGTGCCAGCAGCTTAGCGGGAGGGCGAGAGACCCAGTACTTC
size: NA; V: TRBV28; J: TRBJ2-7; D: TRBD2; CDR3: CASSLGLAGGTYEQYF; DNA: TGTGCCAGCAGTTTAGGACTAGCGGGGGGGACCTACGAGCAGTACTTC
size: NA; V: TRBV5-1; J: TRBJ2-7; D: TRBD2; CDR3: CASSLRDYHEQYF; DNA: TGCGCCAGCAGCTTGAGGGACTACCACGAGCAGTACTTC
size: NA; V: TRBV5-6; J: TRBJ2-7; D: NA; CDR3: CASSLGGSEQYF; DNA: TGTGCCAGCAGCTTAGGAGGGAGTGAGCAGTACTTC
size: NA; V: TRBV7-6; J: TRBJ2-2; D: NA; CDR3: CASSWGARGDTGELFF; DNA: TGTGCCAGCAGCTGGGGGGCCAGGGGGGACACCGGGGAGCTGTTTTTT
size: NA; V: TRBV18; J: TRBJ1-2; D: TRBD1; CDR3: CASSPGQGDGYTF; DNA: TGTGCCAGCTCACCCGGACAGGGAGATGGCTACACCTTC
size: NA; V: TRBV28; J: TRBJ1-2; D: TRBD1; CDR3: CASSFPDRGAYGYTF; DNA: TGTGCCAGCAGTTTCCCCGACAGGGGCGCCTATGGCTACACCTTC
size: NA; V: TRBV30; J: TRBJ2-3; D: NA; CDR3: CAWRSRGTDTQYF; DNA: TGTGCCTGGAGATCGCGAGGCACAGATACGCAGTATTTT
size: once; V: TRBV5-1; J: TRBJ2-5; D: NA; CDR3: CASSLGQMYQETQYF; DNA: TGCGCCAGCAGCTTGGGACAGATGTACCAAGAGACCCAGTACTTC
size: NA; V: TRBV7-8; J: TRBJ2-3; D: NA; CDR3: CASSLVTGGTDTQYF; DNA: TGTGCCAGCAGCTTAGTGACGGGGGGCACAGATACGCAGTATTTT
size: NA; V: TRBV19; J: TRBJ2-2; D: TRBD1; CDR3: CASIQGLSTGELFF; DNA: TGTGCCAGTATACAGGGGCTCAGCACCGGGGAGCTGTTTTTT
size: once; V: TRBV11-2; J: TRBJ2-2; D: TRBD1; CDR3: CASSRSNTGTGITGELFF; DNA: TGTGCCAGCAGCAGAAGCAATACCGGGACAGGGATCACCGGGGAGCTGTTTTTT
size: NA; V: TRBV4-2; J: TRBJ1-3; D: NA; CDR3: CASRTGFTGNTIYF; DNA: TGTGCCAGCAGAACGGGGTTTACTGGAAACACCATATATTTT
size: NA; V: TRBV19; J: TRBJ1-2; D: TRBD1; CDR3: CASSTSGQGPNYGYTF; DNA: TGTGCCAGTAGTACTTCTGGACAGGGGCCAAACTATGGCTACACCTTC